These 22 T cell receptor beta chains were all obtained from the same sample, sequenced in a study of post-analysis software for immune sequencing data. Findings and caveats of the study: Included in a set of about 5 TRBV segments more frequent in patients than controls were TRBV5-6, TRBV5-1 and TRBV20-1.

The antigens of these receptors remain unknown. Presence of unique molecular identifiers characterized the TCR beta cDNA libraries. Each CDR3 protein is one row after TCRdb ran MiXCR on the PCR reads. The sample includes some 890,000 distinct CDR3 sequences, 53% of them seen just once. Source material: blood. These receptor sequences come from a girl between 5 and 17 years old with multiple sclerosis.

The chain is built from TRBV12-3 or TRBV12-4 and TRBJ1-5; D remains unclear. V lost 5 bases and J lost 5, with 19 bases in between. The CDR3 runs to 16 residues. The CDR3 protein is CASSPRTPMGYQPQHF. Here the CDR3 DNA reads TGTGCCAGCAGTCCCAGGACCCCGATGGGTTATCAGCCCCAGCATTTT.

This sequence joins TRBV2 and TRBJ2-6; D gene ambiguous. V lost 4 bases, J lost 0 bases, and 13 bases lay in between. The CDR3 length is 17 residues. The germline CDR1 and CDR2 sequences are SNHLY and FYNNEI. The CDR3 DNA reads TGTGCCAGCAGTGCGGGTCGGGCCTACTCTGGGGCCAACGTCCTGACTTTC. Protein: CASSAGRAYSGANVLTF. Combining the CDR3 with reference TRBV2 and TRBJ2-6 gives the whole variable domain EPEVTQTPSHQVTQMGQEVILRCVPISNHLYFYWYRQILGQKVEFLVSFYNNEISEKSEIFDDQFSVERPDGSNFTLKIRSTKLEDSAMYFCASSAGRAYSGANVLTFGAGSRLTVL.

The chain couples TRBV6-5 to TRBJ2-7; 7 nucleotides agree with TRBD1. Looked up from germline, CDR1 is MNHEY and CDR2 is SVGAGI. The CDR3 spans 14 residues. V was clipped by 7 bases and J by 2 bases; unmatched bases: 8. The CDR3 DNA reads TGTGCCAGCACCACCTGGGACAGCACCTACGAGCAGTACTTC. This codes for CASTTWDSTYEQYF.

This clonotype has ten or more counts. The rearrangement uses TRBV15 and TRBJ2-1; possibly TRBD1 for D (5 bases). The CDR3 covers 15 residues. Germline V gene data show CDR1 as LNHNV and CDR2 as YYDKDF (reference sequence). The V end was cut by 0 bases, the J end by 6 bases, with 12 bases between. The CDR3: CATSRDGAVLNEQFF. The CDR3 coding sequence is TGTGCCACCAGCAGAGATGGGGCAGTCCTCAATGAGCAGTTCTTC.

The V gene is TRBV6-5, the J gene TRBJ2-3, with 8 bases fitting TRBD2. V was clipped by 0 bases and J by 0 bases; unmatched bases: 8. Germline V gene lookup returns CDR1 MNHEY and CDR2 SVGAGI. The CDR3 extends over 18 amino acids. In DNA form, the CDR3 reads TGTGCCAGCAGTTACTCCCTACTAGCGGCCCCTAGCACAGATACGCAGTATTTT. Translated: CASSYSLLAAPSTDTQYF.

This chain connects TRBV29-1 to TRBJ2-5, with D possibly TRBD2 on 6 matching bases. Germline V lookup: CDR1 SQVTM, CDR2 ANQGSEA. V lost 7 bases and J lost 5, with 14 bases in between. The CDR3 totals 12 residues. The CDR3 sequence is CSAEPGVETQYF. The CDR3 coding sequence is TGCAGCGCCGAACCGGGGGTCGAGACCCAGTACTTC.

This clonotype came up a few times. This rearrangement joins TRBV20-1 to TRBJ2-7; no definite D call. The CDR3 spans 11 residues. The V gene's germline CDR1 is DFQATT and CDR2 SNEGSKA (reference sequence). The CDR3 region has the DNA TGCAGCTCCGGCCCCTCCTACGAGCAGTACTTC. As protein: CSSGPSYEQYF.

V is TRBV15 and J is TRBJ2-5; the D is unclear. Deletions cut 0 bases from V and 10 bases from J, with 9 bases between. The CDR3 has 12 amino acids. Germline-derived CDR1 and CDR2 are LNHNV and YYDKDF (reference sequence). The CDR3 loop reads CATSRDGVSQYF. CDR3 DNA sequence: TGTGCCACCAGCAGAGATGGGGTGAGCCAGTACTTC.

J is TRBJ1-1 and V is TRBV7-9; no clear D gene. Germline CDR1 reads SEHNR; CDR2 reads FQNEAQ (reference sequence). This CDR3 is built from 14 residues. Trimming left V 1 base short and J 2 bases short, with 8 bases between. CDR3 amino acids: CASSLGVRNTEAFF. The CDR3 DNA is TGTGCCAGCAGCTTAGGAGTTCGTAACACTGAAGCTTTCTTT.

A note on this clonotype: At one end, the junction sequence differs from germline, possibly due to a read error. The chain combines TRBV10-3 with TRBJ2-1, with D possibly matching TRBD1 (5 bases). The CDR3 is made up of 14 amino acids. Germline V gene sequence: CDR1 ENHRY, CDR2 SYGVKD. CDR3 nucleotides: TGTGCCACCAGTAGGCAGGGATCGAACAATGAGCAGTTCTTC. Translated, it gives CATSRQGSNNEQFF.

This clonotype was seen just once. This chain uses TRBV6-6 with TRBJ2-7; D uncertain. Trimming removed 2 bases from V and 3 bases from J, with 11 bases in between. CDR1 and CDR2 (germline): MNHNY, SVGAGI (reference sequence). This CDR3 is 14 amino acids long. CDR3 sequence reads: CASSYGSEFYEQYF. CDR3 coding DNA: TGTGCCAGCAGTTACGGCTCAGAATTCTACGAGCAGTACTTC.

This clonotype was recorded only once. This rearrangement joins TRBV5-1 to TRBJ2-3; D may correspond to TRBD1 or TRBD2 (6 bases each). The germline CDR1 and CDR2 sequences are SGHRS and YFSETQ. CDR3 length: 15 residues. V dropped 4 bases and J dropped 5 bases, with 17 bases sitting between them. The CDR3 DNA reads TGCGCCAGCAGCCTGGACTGGGGGCGGGGAGATACGCAGTATTTT. The encoded protein is CASSLDWGRGDTQYF. Together with reference TRBV5-1 and TRBJ2-3, the CDR3 gives the full variable domain: KAGVTQTPRYLIKTRGQQVTLSCSPISGHRSVSWYQQTPGQGLQFLFEYFSETQRNKGNFPGRFSGRQFSNSRSEMNVSTLELGDSALYLCASSLDWGRGDTQYFGPGTRLTVL.

The rearrangement uses TRBV30 and TRBJ2-7, with 8 bases aligning to TRBD1. The CDR3 has 15 residues. Looked up from germline, CDR1 is GTSNPN and CDR2 is SVGIG (reference sequence). V lost 3 bases and J lost 3; bases outside the gene matches: 10. The CDR3 reads CAWSHREQGVYEQYF. CDR3 DNA sequence: TGTGCCTGGAGCCACAGGGAACAGGGGGTCTACGAGCAGTACTTC.

The rearrangement links TRBV11-1 to TRBJ2-7; TRBD1 aligns across 7 bases. Trimming took 5 bases from V and 7 from J; bases not matched to a gene: 14. Germline CDR1 is SGHAT and CDR2 is FQDESV (reference sequence). The CDR3 consists of 15 residues. The chain's CDR3 is CASSTGGTATWEQYF. CDR3 coding DNA: TGTGCCAGCAGCACCGGTGGGACAGCCACTTGGGAGCAGTACTTC.

This chain links TRBV7-9 with TRBJ2-4, with 10 bases lining up with TRBD2. TRBJ2-7 explains the end of the DNA better; the J call may be wrong. CDR1 and CDR2 from the germline V gene are SEHNR and FQNEAQ (reference sequence). The CDR3 has 17 amino acids. CDR3 in amino acids: CASSLGLAGENLYEQYF. In DNA, the CDR3 is TGTGCCAGCAGCTTAGGGCTAGCGGGAGAAAATCTCTACGAGCAGTACTTC.

The chain is built from TRBV4-1 and TRBJ2-1, with D perhaps TRBD1 or TRBD2 (6 bases each). This CDR3 has 13 residues. From germline, CDR1 is MGHRA and CDR2 YSYEKL. The germline V and J ends were trimmed by 1 base and 12 bases, with 13 bases remaining between them. The CDR3 region is CASSQAGAGRQFF. CDR3 in DNA: TGCGCCAGCAGCCAAGCAGGGGCGGGACGGCAGTTCTTC.

The V call is TRBV5-1, the J call TRBJ2-7; TRBD1 matches 9 bases. Germline CDR1 reads SGHRS; CDR2 reads YFSETQ. This CDR3 has 15 residues. V was pared by 6 bases and J by 3 bases, with 10 bases of the junction left unmatched. The CDR3 DNA reads as TGCGCCAGCAAACGGACGACAGGGGGTGACTACGAGCAGTACTTC. As protein: CASKRTTGGDYEQYF.

CDR3 in amino acids: CATTGQGGSYEQYF. The CDR3 DNA reads TGTGCCACAACGGGACAGGGCGGTTCCTACGAGCAGTACTTC. The V and J genes are TRBV19 and TRBJ2-7, with 9 bases matching TRBD1. Germline lookup yields CDR1 LNHDA and CDR2 SQIVND (reference sequence). Germline trimming cut 10 bases from V and 1 base from J; bases unmatched to any gene: 8. There are 14 residues in the CDR3.

The chain links TRBV6-6 to TRBJ2-3, with 9 nucleotides matching TRBD2. V gave up 8 bases and J gave up 3 bases; unmatched junction bases: 6. The V gene's germline CDR1 is MNHNY and CDR2 SVGAGI (reference sequence). CDR3 size: 14 residues. CDR3 amino acids: CASRREGLTDTQYF. Here the CDR3 DNA reads TGTGCCAGCCGGCGGGAGGGCCTGACAGATACGCAGTATTTT.

CDR3: CSARTPSRNEQYF. DNA of the CDR3: TGCAGTGCTAGGACTCCTTCTCGTAACGAGCAGTACTTC. The rearrangement links TRBV20-1 to TRBJ2-7, with D unclear. Trimming cost V 3 bases and J 5 bases, with 14 bases left between them. CDR3 size: 13 residues. Germline CDR1 is DFQATT and CDR2 is SNEGSKA (reference sequence).

The chain carries TRBV15 and TRBJ2-3; D might be TRBD1 (5 bases). V gave up 5 bases and J gave up 4 bases, with 10 bases separating them. Germline V gene sequence: CDR1 LNHNV, CDR2 YYDKDF (reference sequence). This CDR3 has 13 residues. CDR3: CATSPGMADTQYF. DNA of the CDR3: TGTGCCACCAGCCCAGGGATGGCAGATACGCAGTATTTT.

This chain links TRBV6-4 with TRBJ1-2; 12 nucleotides line up with TRBD1. The CDR3 consists of 16 residues. V was pared by 4 bases and J by 4 bases, with 7 bases of the junction left unmatched. Germline CDR1 and CDR2: MRHNA and SNTAGT. CDR3 in DNA: TGTGCCAGCAGTGCCGGGACAGGGGGCCCTGCCTATGGCTACACCTTC. Protein: CASSAGTGGPAYGYTF.